One and the same sample provided the 9 T cell receptor beta chains below, sequenced in a study of human T cells and chemical hapten exposure. TCRdb passed the RACE reads through MiXCR, listing each CDR3 protein once. The sample includes roughly 48,000 distinct CDR3 sequences, roughly 11% of them seen just once. Time point given: patch test 1, 2 weeks after DPC sensitization. Treatment denoted: therapeutic diphenylcyclopropenone sensitization with weekly scalp DPC. Extraction yielded total RNA from whole blood (unfractionated). Sequencing was performed on whole blood, taken in connection with sensitization to the hapten diphenylcyclopropenone (DPC). These receptors came from a woman in her 40s with alopecia areata. Some clones in this sample may be carry-over from other donors' samples.

V is TRBV7-9 and J is TRBJ2-7; D possibly corresponds to TRBD1 (6 bases). Germline values: CDR1 SEHNR, CDR2 FQNEAQ (reference sequence). This CDR3 has 14 amino acids. V dropped 5 bases and J dropped 6 bases, with 17 bases sitting between them. CDR3 nucleotides: TGTGCCAGCAGCCCACAGGGCGAGGTTTTCGAGCAGTACTTC. Protein product: CASSPQGEVFEQYF.

The chain employs TRBV2 and TRBJ1-1; weak D call: TRBD1 (6 bases). V lost 2 bases to trimming and J lost 3 bases, with 10 bases between them. Germline CDR1 SNHLY, CDR2 FYNNEI. This CDR3 is 14 amino acids long. The CDR3 nucleotides are TGTGCCAGCAGTGAACTGGGGGCGCACACTGAAGCTTTCTTT. It specifies CASSELGAHTEAFF. The complete variable domain, with remaining parts taken from reference TRBV2 and TRBJ1-1, reads EPEVTQTPSHQVTQMGQEVILRCVPISNHLYFYWYRQILGQKVEFLVSFYNNEISEKSEIFDDQFSVERPDGSNFTLKIRSTKLEDSAMYFCASSELGAHTEAFFGQGTRLTVV.

At least ten counts were recorded for this clonotype. The chain employs TRBV7-3 and TRBJ2-3, with D uncertain. Germline values: CDR1 SGHTA, CDR2 FQGTGA. The germline V and J ends were trimmed by 3 bases and 5 bases, with 12 bases remaining between them. The CDR3 runs 14 residues. CDR3 loop: CASSLRQAGDTQYF. For the CDR3, the DNA is TGTGCCAGCAGCTTGCGGCAGGCCGGAGATACGCAGTATTTT.

There are many counts of this clonotype. The gene calls are TRBV2 and TRBJ1-1; 9 bases line up with TRBD1. In germline, CDR1 is SNHLY, CDR2 FYNNEI. The V gene end was trimmed by 6 bases and the J gene end by 5 bases; junction bases not matched to a gene: 4. CDR3 size: 13 residues. The CDR3 DNA is TGTGCCAGCAGCAGGGACAGGGTGACTGAAGCTTTCTTT. Protein: CASSRDRVTEAFF.

A few counts support this clonotype. The chain couples TRBV11-2 to TRBJ2-7, with 8 nucleotides matching TRBD1. Germline CDR1 reads SGHAT; CDR2 reads FQNNGV. Losses at the gene ends were 5 bases for V and 3 bases for J; bases not matched to a gene: 6. CDR3 length: 14 residues. CDR3 nucleotides: TGTGCCAGCAGCCAATGGACAGGGATCTACGAGCAGTACTTC. Protein product: CASSQWTGIYEQYF.

The chain carries TRBV10-1 and TRBJ1-2; TRBD1 aligns across 9 bases. J gave up 14 bases and V 6 bases, and 7 bases lay outside the gene matches. Germline V gene sequence: CDR1 WNHNN, CDR2 SYGVQD (reference sequence). The CDR3 length is 11 residues. CDR3 loop: CASRKETGGTF. The CDR3 nucleotides read TGCGCCAGCAGAAAGGAGACAGGGGGAACCTTC.

V gene TRBV28 combines with J gene TRBJ1-5, with D maybe TRBD1 (5 bases). Germline CDR1 reads MDHEN; CDR2 reads SYDVKM. The CDR3 sequence is 13 residues long. V was clipped by 4 bases and J by 5 bases, with 9 bases between them. The CDR3 DNA reads TGTGCCAGCAGTTGGGGGAACTATCAGCCCCAGCATTTT. This translates into CASSWGNYQPQHF.

This clonotype has a count of ten or more. The genes are TRBV10-2 and TRBJ2-6; 12 positions agree with TRBD1. J was trimmed by 3 bases and V by 3 bases; bases with no gene match: 3. This CDR3 region has 17 residues. CDR1 and CDR2 from the germline V gene are WSHSY and SAAADI. CDR3 in DNA: TGCGCCAGCAGTGATGGGACAGGGGGCTTTGGGGCCAACGTCCTGACTTTC. Amino acid sequence: CASSDGTGGFGANVLTF.

The chain recombines TRBV7-3 with TRBJ2-1; weak D call: TRBD2 (6 bases). The CDR3 runs 16 residues. Germline V gives CDR1 SGHTA, CDR2 FQGTGA. Trimming left V 5 bases short and J 3 bases short, with 17 bases between. Written as DNA, the CDR3 is TGTGCCAGCAGCAAAGAGTCAGCGGGCCTCTACAATGAGCAGTTCTTC. It codes for CASSKESAGLYNEQFF.